The T cell receptor (beta chain) under discussion was sequenced for a study of PD-L1 blockade in urothelial cancer. Study-level information: Median blood clonality was roughly 0.087, with 75,000 to 90,000 unique TCRs.

Time point here: peripheral blood 6 weeks after treatment start. Per germline, CDR1 SNHLY and CDR2 FYNNEI. The CDR3 is made up of 14 amino acids. The trim removed 4 bases at V and 6 bases at J, leaving 6 bases unmatched. Assay used: immunoSEQ multiplex PCR; TCRdb lists only in-frame clones, some missing. The sample yields tens of thousands of clones, under 95% seen once. The receptor was derived from an elderly woman with urothelial cancer. V is TRBV2 and J is TRBJ1-5, with TRBD1 matching over 7 bases. Sequencing was performed on PBMCs, taken around atezolizumab (anti-PD-L1) treatment. The CDR3 loop reads CASSGQGLAQPQHF. CDR3 coding DNA: TGTGCCAGCAGTGGACAGGGCTTAGCTCAGCCCCAGCATTTT. The full variable domain, with the rest looked up from reference TRBV2 and TRBJ1-5, is EPEVTQTPSHQVTQMGQEVILRCVPISNHLYFYWYRQILGQKVEFLVSFYNNEISEKSEIFDDQFSVERPDGSNFTLKIRSTKLEDSAMYFCASSGQGLAQPQHFGDGTRLSIL.